Shown below are 29 T cell receptor beta chains from a single sample sequenced in a study of OX40 agonist ivuxolimab in advanced cancers. Assay: immunoSEQ multiplex PCR; the TCRdb copy retains only in-frame clones and omits some. The repertoire holds over 20,000 clones, with roughly 84% as singletons. This material consisted of CD4+ or CD8+ T cells sorted from blood, taken in a trial of the OX40 agonist ivuxolimab. The receptors originated from an adult with an advanced solid tumor such as melanoma, head and neck, liver or kidney cancer.

The V and J genes are TRBV11-2 and TRBJ2-4; no definite D call. The V gene lost 5 bases and the J gene lost 0 bases, with 11 bases spanning the gap. CDR1 and CDR2 from the germline V gene are SGHAT and FQNNGV. This CDR3 contains 15 residues. CDR3 sequence reads: CASSPNKLAKNIQYF. DNA of the CDR3: TGTGCCAGCAGCCCGAATAAATTAGCCAAAAACATTCAGTACTTC.

The chain couples TRBV29-1 to TRBJ2-7; 8 nucleotides line up with TRBD1. CDR1 and CDR2 from the germline V gene are SQVTM and ANQGSEA. CDR3 length equals 12 residues. Trimming took 7 bases from V and 2 from J; bases not matched to a gene: 4. This chain's CDR3 is CSAGTGTYEQYF. Written as DNA, the CDR3 is TGCAGCGCGGGGACAGGAACCTACGAGCAGTACTTC.

This clone was counted between two and nine times. The chain links TRBV29-1 to TRBJ1-1; no reliable D call. CDR1 and CDR2 from the germline V gene are SQVTM and ANQGSEA. The CDR3 spans 14 residues. Between the trimmed V and J ends, which lost 2 bases and 1 base, there was a span of 11 bases. The CDR3 sequence: CSVERGFGNTEAFF. The CDR3 bases are TGCAGCGTTGAACGGGGTTTTGGGAACACTGAAGCTTTCTTT.

The rearrangement links TRBV13 to TRBJ1-6; 8 nucleotides match TRBD1. This CDR3 is built from 16 residues. The germline V gene has CDR1 PRHDT and CDR2 FYEKMQ (reference sequence). Trimming cost V 4 bases and J 10 bases; bases outside gene matches: 12. The CDR3 loop reads CASSWSGTGLISPLHF. In DNA form, the CDR3 reads TGTGCCAGCAGCTGGTCCGGGACAGGCTTAATCTCACCCCTCCACTTT.

V usage is TRBV25-1 and J usage is TRBJ2-7; D is perhaps TRBD2 (5 bases). Germline assignment: CDR1 MGHDK and CDR2 SYGVNS. V lost 10 bases, J lost 0 bases, and 13 bases lay in between. This CDR3 is built from 13 residues. The CDR3 nucleotides are TGTGCCACCTCCAAAGGGAGCTCCTACGAGCAGTACTTC. It translates to CATSKGSSYEQYF.

The chain links TRBV6-1 to TRBJ2-1; D remains unclear. Germline CDR1 and CDR2: MNHNS and SASEGT. The ends were cut back, 5 bases at V and 2 bases at J, with 10 bases in the middle. CDR3 size: 14 residues. CDR3 sequence reads: CASSSWFPYNEQFF. DNA for the CDR3: TGTGCCAGCAGTTCGTGGTTTCCCTACAATGAGCAGTTCTTC.

CDR3 in amino acids: CASSFDLSLAGLEQYF. The CDR3 nucleotides are TGTGCCAGCAGTTTCGACCTGTCGTTAGCGGGTCTAGAGCAGTACTTC. The rearrangement joins TRBV27 to TRBJ2-7; 7 positions match TRBD2. Per germline, CDR1 MNHEY and CDR2 SMNVEV (reference sequence). V dropped 3 bases and J dropped 7; count of bases not matched to a gene: 15. The CDR3 length is 16 residues.

V is TRBV18 and J is TRBJ2-1; D is uncertain. Germline V gene sequence: CDR1 KGHSH, CDR2 LQKENI. This CDR3 is 14 amino acids long. Trimming shortened V by 0 bases and J by 8 bases, and 11 bases separated the two germline ends. The CDR3 protein is CASSPPSPGDEQFF. Here the CDR3 DNA reads TGTGCCAGCTCACCACCGTCCCCAGGCGATGAGCAGTTCTTC.

This chain joins TRBV6-1 and TRBJ2-5; 7 nucleotides match TRBD2. Germline values: CDR1 MNHNS, CDR2 SASEGT. V lost 3 bases and J lost 2; bases outside the gene matches: 9. The CDR3 consists of 16 residues. This CDR3 is CASSEWVVGGQETQYF. CDR3 DNA sequence: TGTGCCAGCAGTGAGTGGGTAGTGGGAGGGCAAGAGACCCAGTACTTC.

V and J are TRBV27 and TRBJ2-1, with D unclear. The CDR3 spans 14 residues. Looked up from germline, CDR1 is MNHEY and CDR2 is SMNVEV (reference sequence). V dropped 5 bases and J dropped 4 bases, with 12 bases sitting between them. The CDR3 coding sequence is TGTGCCAGCAGTCCCCGGGTTGGGTACAATGAGCAGTTCTTC. Translating gives CASSPRVGYNEQFF.

To note about this clone: At one end the junction does not follow the germline gene, possibly because of a read error. This chain joins TRBV29-1 and TRBJ2-1; tentatively, D is TRBD2 (7 bases). CDR3 length equals 15 residues. Germline loops: CDR1 SQVTM, CDR2 ANQGSEA. The CDR3 DNA reads as TGCAGCGTCGAAGGGGGGGCATCGGCCTACAATGAGCAGTTCTTC. As protein: CSVEGGASAYNEQFF.

The V call is TRBV27, the J call TRBJ2-3; D is uncertain. This CDR3 has 16 residues. Trimming cost V 3 bases and J 0 bases, with 13 bases left between them. CDR1 and CDR2 from the germline V gene are MNHEY and SMNVEV (reference sequence). As DNA, the CDR3 is TGTGCCAGCAGTTTGGGCATTGCGCCTAGCACAGATACGCAGTATTTT. Residues: CASSLGIAPSTDTQYF.

This rearrangement joins TRBV15 to TRBJ2-1; D gene unclear. Germline CDR1 and CDR2: LNHNV and YYDKDF (reference sequence). V lost 1 base and J lost 6, with 4 bases in between. The CDR3 contains 12 residues. CDR3 coding DNA: TGTGCCACCAGCAGAGTCGCCAATGAGCAGTTCTTC. Translation gives CATSRVANEQFF.

The rearrangement links TRBV19 to TRBJ1-1, with 7 bases fitting TRBD1. Trimming at V came to 5 bases and at J to 7 bases, leaving 10 bases not matched to a gene. Germline assignment: CDR1 LNHDA and CDR2 SQIVND (reference sequence). The CDR3 runs to 14 residues. CDR3: CASSALTGSNEAFF. In nucleotides, the CDR3 is TGTGCCAGTAGTGCCCTGACAGGGTCTAATGAAGCTTTCTTT.

This rearrangement joins TRBV5-4 to TRBJ1-2, with TRBD1 matching over 12 bases. The J segment lost 6 bases and the V segment lost 3 bases, leaving 3 bases of the junction unmatched. The germline V gene has CDR1 SGHNT and CDR2 YYREEE (reference sequence). This CDR3 region has 14 residues. CDR3 residues: CASSSGQGANGYTF. The CDR3 region has the DNA TGTGCCAGCAGCTCGGGACAGGGGGCGAATGGCTACACCTTC.

This rearrangement joins TRBV19 to TRBJ2-7; TRBD2 aligns across 10 bases. Germline V lookup: CDR1 LNHDA, CDR2 SQIVND (reference sequence). The V gene end was trimmed by 5 bases and the J gene end by 4 bases; junction bases not matched to a gene: 5. This CDR3 comprises 14 residues. CDR3 protein: CASSSLAGGYEQYF. DNA for the CDR3: TGTGCCAGTAGTTCATTAGCGGGAGGTTACGAGCAGTACTTC. The whole variable domain, remainder taken from reference TRBV19 and TRBJ2-7, is DGGITQSPKYLFRKEGQNVTLSCEQNLNHDAMYWYRQDPGQGLRLIYYSQIVNDFQKGDIAEGYSVSREKKESFPLTVTSAQKNPTAFYLCASSSLAGGYEQYFGPGTRLTVT.

This sequence joins TRBV12-5 and TRBJ2-5; D ambiguous. This CDR3 contains 16 residues. Germline V CDR1 and CDR2: LGHNT, FRNRAP. Trimming took off 1 base at V and 4 bases at J, with 16 bases between the two ends. The DNA for the CDR3 is TGTGCTAGTGGTTTGGGGGCAGTGGTTCGTGGAGAGACCCAGTACTTC. Translation: CASGLGAVVRGETQYF.

The chain links TRBV4-1 to TRBJ2-5; D not resolved. This CDR3 has 13 residues. Germline-derived CDR1 and CDR2 are MGHRA and YSYEKL. V shed 5 bases and J shed 5 bases, with 12 bases lying between them. CDR3 residues: CASSVIHWETQYF. DNA for the CDR3: TGCGCCAGCAGCGTTATTCACTGGGAGACCCAGTACTTC.

This chain links TRBV14 with TRBJ1-1; D is unresolved. V was pared by 4 bases and J by 10 bases, with 19 bases between. The CDR3 runs to 14 residues. The germline V gene has CDR1 SGHDN and CDR2 FVKESK. CDR3 amino acids: CASSPWGETEGAFF. CDR3 bases: TGTGCCAGCAGCCCCTGGGGAGAGACTGAGGGAGCTTTCTTT. The variable domain in full, with the rest retrieved from reference TRBV14 and TRBJ1-1, is EAGVTQFPSHSVIEKGQTVTLRCDPISGHDNLYWYRRVMGKEIKFLLHFVKESKQDESGMPNNRFLAERTGGTYSTLKVQPAELEDSGVYFCASSPWGETEGAFFGQGTRLTVV.

In the case of this clone: The junction and the germline gene differ at one end; a read error may be behind it. The V call is TRBV5-6, the J call TRBJ2-5; 14 bases match TRBD2. The CDR3 runs to 14 residues. Germline lookup yields CDR1 SGHDT and CDR2 YYEEEE. The CDR3: CASSLGLAGGPKDF. CDR3 nucleotide sequence: TGTGCCAGCAGCTTGGGACTAGCGGGAGGGCCGAAGGACTTC.

Sample share makes this clone medium-sized. CDR3 bases: TGTGCCAGTAGAGGCACTCAGGAAGGACGAGACAGGACCTATGGCTACACCTTC. Translated, it gives CASRGTQEGRDRTYGYTF. The chain is built from TRBV19 and TRBJ1-2; the D gene is possibly TRBD1 (6 bases). The CDR3 consists of 18 residues. V was pared by 6 bases and J by 4 bases, with 27 bases between. The germline gives CDR1 LNHDA, CDR2 SQIVND (reference sequence). The variable domain in full, with the rest retrieved from reference TRBV19 and TRBJ1-2, is DGGITQSPKYLFRKEGQNVTLSCEQNLNHDAMYWYRQDPGQGLRLIYYSQIVNDFQKGDIAEGYSVSREKKESFPLTVTSAQKNPTAFYLCASRGTQEGRDRTYGYTFGSGTRLTVV.

The chain recombines TRBV29-1 with TRBJ2-7; TRBD1 matches 10 bases. Trimming cost V 3 bases and J 2 bases; bases outside gene matches: 7. CDR3 length equals 15 residues. The V gene's germline CDR1 is SQVTM and CDR2 ANQGSEA. The CDR3 spells CSVETGGTGAYEQYF. CDR3 coding DNA: TGCAGCGTTGAGACGGGGGGGACAGGGGCCTACGAGCAGTACTTC.

The chain has TRBV10-3 and TRBJ2-1; TRBD2 matches 9 bases. The V and J ends lost 6 bases and 5 bases, in that order; junction bases with no gene match: 8. The CDR3 is 15 amino acids. CDR1 and CDR2 (germline): ENHRY, SYGVKD. DNA for the CDR3: TGTGCCATCAGCCAGCCTAGCGGGAAAGACAATGAGCAGTTCTTC. It translates to CAISQPSGKDNEQFF.

This clone occurred once. The rearrangement links TRBV15 to TRBJ1-5, with TRBD1 as a possible D gene (5 bases). CDR1 LNHNV and CDR2 YYDKDF come from the germline V gene (reference sequence). The V and J ends lost 2 bases and 4 bases respectively, with 9 bases between them. This CDR3 is built from 14 residues. CDR3 residues: CATSRKDRNQPQHF. CDR3 sequence (DNA): TGTGCCACCAGCAGAAAAGACAGAAATCAGCCCCAGCATTTT.

Concerning this clone: A much larger clone lies a single base off, so this may be a read error. The same CDR3 is also encoded by other DNA sequences in this sample. This chain uses TRBV5-6 with TRBJ2-3, with D hard to call. The germline CDR1 and CDR2 sequences are SGHDT and YYEEEE. This CDR3 contains 14 residues. CDR3 DNA: TGTGCCAGTAGCTTAAGGTGGGACACAGATACGCAGTATTTT. Residues: CASSLRWDTDTQYF.

The rearrangement links TRBV5-4 to TRBJ2-6, with 7 bases identical to TRBD2. Germline CDR1 and CDR2: SGHNT and YYREEE (reference sequence). V shed 2 bases and J 1 base; nucleotides not matched to a gene: 3. CDR3 length equals 16 residues. Written as DNA, the CDR3 is TGTGCCAGCAGCTTCCGGGGACTATCTGGGGCCAACGTCCTGACTTTC. It specifies CASSFRGLSGANVLTF. The full variable domain, completed using reference TRBV5-4 and TRBJ2-6, is ETGVTQSPTHLIKTRGQQVTLRCSSQSGHNTVSWYQQALGQGPQFIFQYYREEENGRGNFPPRFSGLQFPNYSSELNVNALELDDSALYLCASSFRGLSGANVLTFGAGSRLTVL.

V usage is TRBV27 and J usage is TRBJ1-1; D possibly corresponds to TRBD1 (6 bases). Per germline, CDR1 MNHEY and CDR2 SMNVEV (reference sequence). CDR3 length: 15 amino acids. V lost 4 bases and J 7 bases, leaving 19 bases between the germline ends. The CDR3 DNA follows: TGTGCCAGCAGTTGGTCGGTTGTCGGACAGCTTGAAGCTTTCTTT. It codes for CASSWSVVGQLEAFF.

The gene calls are TRBV2 and TRBJ2-5, with 10 bases fitting TRBD2. Germline CDR1 reads SNHLY; CDR2 reads FYNNEI. Losses at the gene ends were 6 bases for V and 5 bases for J; bases not matched to a gene: 6. There are 14 residues in the CDR3. The DNA for the CDR3 is TGTGCCAGCAGCTCCACTAGCGGGAAGGAGACCCAGTACTTC. Amino acid sequence: CASSSTSGKETQYF.

This chain uses TRBV7-9 with TRBJ2-1, with D tentatively TRBD2 (5 bases). V lost 4 bases and J 2 bases, leaving 12 bases between the germline ends. The CDR3 sequence is 15 residues long. From germline, CDR1 is SEHNR and CDR2 FQNEAQ (reference sequence). CDR3 coding DNA: TGTGCCAGCAGCTCTCGTAATAGCGCCTACAATGAGCAGTTCTTC. Translated: CASSSRNSAYNEQFF.